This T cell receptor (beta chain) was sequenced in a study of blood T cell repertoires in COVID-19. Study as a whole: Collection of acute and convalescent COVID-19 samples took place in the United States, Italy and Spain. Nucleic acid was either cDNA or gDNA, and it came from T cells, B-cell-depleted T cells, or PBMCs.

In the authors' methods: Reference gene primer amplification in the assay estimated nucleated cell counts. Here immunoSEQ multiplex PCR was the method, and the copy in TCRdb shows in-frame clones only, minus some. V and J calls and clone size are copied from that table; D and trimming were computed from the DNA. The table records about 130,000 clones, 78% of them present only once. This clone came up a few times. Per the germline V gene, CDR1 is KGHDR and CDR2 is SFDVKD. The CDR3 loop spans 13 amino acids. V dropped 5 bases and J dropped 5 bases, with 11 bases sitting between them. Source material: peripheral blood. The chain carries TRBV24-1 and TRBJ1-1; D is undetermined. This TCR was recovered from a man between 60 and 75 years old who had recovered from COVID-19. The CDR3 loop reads CATSVAGGTEAFF. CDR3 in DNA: TGTGCCACCAGTGTGGCGGGTGGGACTGAAGCTTTCTTT.